This TCR beta chain was sequenced in a study of blood T cell repertoires in COVID-19. This CDR3 comprises 24 residues. Per the original methods: Using reference gene primer amplification, nucleated cell counts were estimated. Profiling relied on immunoSEQ multiplex PCR, and the TCRdb table lists in-frame clones only, not all of them. That table gives V, J and clone size, and the DNA gave D and trimming. The table includes some 170,000 clones, about 79% detected once. Sequenced: peripheral blood. The receptor's source is a woman in her seventies with acute or convalescent COVID-19. The V and J genes are TRBV21-1 and TRBJ2-5; the table's D call, TRBD1, was not checked against the DNA. TRBV21-1 is termed a pseudogene. The CDR3 bases are TGTGCCAGACACGTTCCCTTCCGAGACAGGGGGACCGGGAGGCCCACCGAACGAACGGAGACCCAGTACTTC. Protein: CARHVPFRDRGTGRPTERTETQYF.